This T cell receptor (beta chain) was retrieved from a study of CD8+CD57+ T cells in acquired aplastic anemia. Patients chosen for sequencing had CD8+CD57+ cells that had expanded, as shown by flow cytometry. Per the germline V gene, CDR1 is DFQATT and CDR2 is SNEGSKA (reference sequence). The CDR3 contains 14 residues. Trimming removed 0 bases at V and 3 bases at J, with 12 bases between. For CDR3 and TCR beta VDJ profiling, genomic DNA was the template used. MiXCR, run by TCRdb on the reads, gives a single entry per CDR3 protein. The table shows roughly 280,000 distinct CDR3 sequences, with 56% occurring only once.

The material sequenced was sorted CD4+, CD8+, or CD8+CD57+ T cells (not recorded which) from PBMCs. This receptor was taken from a human donor with aplastic anemia. The chain recombines TRBV20-1 with TRBJ2-7, with D maybe TRBD1 (5 bases). CDR3 amino acids: CSARDRGRHYEQYF. The CDR3 region has the DNA TGCAGTGCTAGAGATAGGGGAAGGCACTACGAGCAGTACTTC.